The clone carrying this TCR beta chain was counted a single time. Its antigen is currently unknown. V was cut by 5 bases and J by 4 bases, with 11 bases left in between. Looked up from germline, CDR1 is LNHDA and CDR2 is SQIVND (reference sequence). The CDR3 extends over 13 amino acids. All of the isolated RNA was reverse transcribed, so expressed TCRB transcripts were sequenced. TCRdb's copy holds only in-frame clones and misses some; the assay was immunoSEQ multiplex PCR. The repertoire holds hundreds of thousands of clones, with roughly 12% as singletons. The data are from a study of beta chain features in type 1 diabetes. Study findings and constraints: Researchers report that Type 1 diabetes patients had moderately but significantly shorter TCRB CDR3s across all four CD4+ subsets.

The specimen sequenced was naive CD4+ T cells from blood. The chain employs TRBV19 and TRBJ1-1, with D possibly matching TRBD1 (6 bases). The TCR was taken from a man aged 18 to 30 with type 1 diabetes. The DNA for the CDR3 is TGTGCCAGTAGTGAACAGGGTAGCACTGAAGCTTTCTTT. Translation gives CASSEQGSTEAFF.